The 22 T cell receptor beta chains given below trace back to one sample, sequenced in a study of regulatory T cells in long-lasting Graves disease (TCRdb year 2021). This specimen's time point label, interpreted: persistent/refractory GD, antithyroid drugs over 5 years with positive TRAb. RNA was extracted from PBMCs in TRIzol for both TCR sequencing and RNA sequencing. Receptor libraries were prepared by multiplex PCR. These reads were obtained on an Illumina HiSeq 4000. To build TCR beta libraries, CDR3 regions were amplified by Arm-PCR using iRepertoire HTBI primers. The public reads were reprocessed in TCRdb via fastp at Q25 and MiXCR, keeping in-frame beta chains. Each record represents a unique CDR3 protein, reported with the most common genes and DNA among its rows. The sample table records hundreds of thousands of distinct CDR3 sequences; less than 25% of these occur just once. The top ten hold under 9% of the sample.

Here the sequenced sample was peripheral blood mononuclear cells (PBMCs), taken when the disease was refractory, from a patient treated with antithyroid drugs. These receptors originate from a female donor with Graves disease.

In this sample, this clonotype turned up many times. The rearrangement links TRBV6-1 to TRBJ1-6, with D uncertain. The CDR3 totals 16 residues. Germline CDR1 and CDR2: MNHNS and SASEGT. V lost 7 bases and J 10 bases, leaving 23 bases between the germline ends. The CDR3 is CASTWTESLGKSPLHF. DNA for the CDR3: TGTGCCAGCACCTGGACGGAGTCCTTGGGCAAGTCACCCCTCCACTTT.

This clonotype was detected ten times or more. The chain has TRBV11-2 and TRBJ2-7; 8 nucleotides line up with TRBD2. Germline values: CDR1 SGHAT, CDR2 FQNNGV. This CDR3 contains 14 residues. After removal of 4 bases from V and 3 bases from J, the junction contained 5 bases not matched to a gene. CDR3 bases: TGTGCCAGCAGCTCCTTAGCGGGGCGCTACGAGCAGTACTTC. This sequence encodes CASSSLAGRYEQYF.

The table lists this clonotype with a few counts. The rearrangement uses TRBV20-1 and TRBJ2-7, with 9 bases aligning to TRBD2. J lost 2 bases, V lost 3 bases, and 5 bases had no gene match. Germline V gene lookup returns CDR1 DFQATT and CDR2 SNEGSKA (reference sequence). This CDR3 region has 14 residues. The CDR3 sequence is CSASSGRFPYEQYF. CDR3 coding DNA: TGCAGTGCTAGTAGCGGGAGATTCCCCTACGAGCAGTACTTC.

CDR3 in amino acids: CSASDNQPQHF. The CDR3 coding sequence is TGCAGTGCTTCGGACAATCAGCCCCAGCATTTT. V gene TRBV20-1 combines with J gene TRBJ1-5; D gene unclear. Per the germline V gene, CDR1 is DFQATT and CDR2 is SNEGSKA (reference sequence). V dropped 5 bases and J dropped 3 bases, with 5 bases sitting between them. The CDR3 is made up of 11 amino acids.

This clonotype was detected many times. This chain connects TRBV5-6 to TRBJ1-1; D call uncertain. Germline V gene sequence: CDR1 SGHDT, CDR2 YYEEEE. V was pared by 1 base and J by 11 bases, with 12 bases between. CDR3 size: 12 residues. The CDR3 is CASSLLGGNAFF. Here the CDR3 DNA reads TGTGCCAGCAGCTTGTTGGGAGGGAACGCTTTCTTT.

This clonotype is a singleton in its sample. A much larger clone differs by one base, so this may be a read error. The rearrangement joins TRBV5-1 to TRBJ2-7; 9 positions agree with TRBD1. With 3 bases clipped from V and 9 bases from J, the junction kept 13 bases outside the gene matches. Per germline, CDR1 SGHRS and CDR2 YFSETQ. The length of the CDR3 is 15 residues. The CDR3 DNA reads as TGCGCCAGCAGCTCGGGGGGACAGGGTGGCGACGGGCAGTACTTC. Protein sequence: CASSSGGQGGDGQYF.

This clonotype has at least ten counts. The CDR3 DNA is TGTGCCAGCAGTTTTAACTCTGGGGCCAACGTCCTGACTTTC. This codes for CASSFNSGANVLTF. The chain has TRBV28 and TRBJ2-6, with no clear D. Germline loops: CDR1 MDHEN, CDR2 SYDVKM. This CDR3 region has 14 residues. Trimming took 3 bases from V and 0 from J, leaving 3 bases between them.

This clonotype was observed many times. The gene calls are TRBV28 and TRBJ1-2; 7 bases agree with TRBD1. This CDR3 comprises 13 residues. V dropped 3 bases and J dropped 5; count of bases not matched to a gene: 3. Germline CDR1 reads MDHEN; CDR2 reads SYDVKM. Here the CDR3 DNA reads TGTGCCAGCAGTTTCGGCAGGGGGTATGGCTACACCTTC. Residues: CASSFGRGYGYTF.

This clonotype was detected ten times or more. V gene TRBV27 combines with J gene TRBJ2-2; D is perhaps TRBD2 (5 bases). The CDR3 runs 13 residues. The V end was cut by 5 bases, the J end by 8 bases, with 12 bases between. Per germline, CDR1 MNHEY and CDR2 SMNVEV (reference sequence). The CDR3, as DNA: TGTGCCAGCAGTGACTACTCGGGGGGGGAGCTGTTTTTT. Protein: CASSDYSGGELFF.

V and J are TRBV6-2 or TRBV6-3 and TRBJ1-2; 7 nucleotides align to TRBD1. The CDR3 totals 13 residues. V lost 6 bases to trimming and J lost 11 bases; unmatched junction nucleotides: 12. The V gene's germline CDR1 is MNHEY and CDR2 SVGEGT. The CDR3 DNA sequence: TGTGCCAGCAGCCTCGGGACAGCCCCTACTTACACCTTC. It is translated as CASSLGTAPTYTF.

The CDR3 reads CASSLGTQGLSYTF. The CDR3 DNA reads TGTGCCAGCAGCTTAGGTACACAGGGGCTGAGCTACACCTTC. The rearrangement links TRBV13 to TRBJ1-2, with 7 bases aligning to TRBD1. The V gene's germline CDR1 is PRHDT and CDR2 FYEKMQ (reference sequence). The CDR3 sequence is 14 residues long. J gave up 9 bases and V 0 bases, and 7 bases lay outside the gene matches.

V and J are TRBV28 and TRBJ2-5, with 7 nucleotides matching TRBD1. The V gene's germline CDR1 is MDHEN and CDR2 SYDVKM. Germline trimming cut 6 bases from V and 1 base from J; bases unmatched to any gene: 5. The CDR3 runs to 14 residues. The CDR3 sequence: CASRRGQVQETQYF. CDR3 DNA sequence: TGTGCCAGCAGGCGTGGACAGGTCCAAGAGACCCAGTACTTC.

The rearrangement uses TRBV20-1 and TRBJ2-7; D gene unclear. This CDR3 is built from 11 residues. V was clipped by 3 bases and J by 6 bases, with 9 bases between them. Germline V gene data show CDR1 as DFQATT and CDR2 as SNEGSKA (reference sequence). The CDR3 is CSASRAIEQYF. The CDR3 nucleotides read TGCAGTGCTAGTCGGGCGATCGAGCAGTACTTC.

The chain links TRBV5-1 to TRBJ2-7; the D is unclear. Germline V gene data show CDR1 as SGHRS and CDR2 as YFSETQ. The CDR3 covers 13 residues. Trimming removed 2 bases from V and 6 bases from J, with 12 bases in between. CDR3 coding DNA: TGCGCCAGCAGCTTTGATCTCGGCGCCGAGCAGTACTTC. Translated: CASSFDLGAEQYF.

This clonotype turned up a few times. The V gene is TRBV15, the J gene TRBJ2-7; D gene unclear. Germline lookup yields CDR1 LNHNV and CDR2 YYDKDF (reference sequence). This CDR3 has 14 residues. V was shortened by 1 base and J by 6 bases, with 13 bases between the two germline ends. The CDR3 sequence: CATSRVAEGSEQYF. Written as DNA, the CDR3 is TGTGCCACCAGCAGAGTGGCTGAAGGCAGCGAGCAGTACTTC. The variable domain in full, completed from reference TRBV15 and TRBJ2-7, reads DAMVIQNPRYQVTQFGKPVTLSCSQTLNHNVMYWYQQKSSQAPKLLFHYYDKDFNNEADTPDNFQSRRPNTSFCFLDIRSPGLGDTAMYLCATSRVAEGSEQYFGPGTRLTVT.

The chain links TRBV19 to TRBJ2-1, with 8 bases fitting TRBD1. The V segment lost 7 bases and the J segment 0 bases; nucleotides outside the gene matches: 5. CDR3 length: 15 residues. Germline loops: CDR1 LNHDA, CDR2 SQIVND (reference sequence). CDR3 protein: CASTLGQGSYNEQFF. In nucleotides, the CDR3 is TGTGCCAGTACCCTCGGACAGGGCTCCTACAATGAGCAGTTCTTC.

This clonotype appeared many times. This chain connects TRBV15 to TRBJ2-7; D is perhaps TRBD1 (6 bases). V gave up 3 bases and J gave up 7 bases, with 22 bases separating them. The CDR3 extends over 16 amino acids. Germline CDR1 LNHNV, CDR2 YYDKDF (reference sequence). For the CDR3, the DNA is TGTGCCACCAGCAGTCAAGGGACACTGGCTTCAGGGGAGCAGTACTTC. Its protein is CATSSQGTLASGEQYF.

This chain joins TRBV5-1 and TRBJ1-1; D gene uncertain. The CDR3 loop spans 15 amino acids. The V gene's germline CDR1 is SGHRS and CDR2 YFSETQ. V was shortened by 4 bases and J by 0 bases, with 13 bases between the two germline ends. The CDR3 sequence: CASSPEPTVNTEAFF. CDR3 bases: TGCGCCAGCAGCCCGGAACCAACAGTGAACACTGAAGCTTTCTTT.

This clonotype was seen only once. The chain is built from TRBV7-3 and TRBJ2-2; D may be TRBD1 (5 bases). Per the germline V gene, CDR1 is SGHTA and CDR2 is FQGTGA. V was clipped by 3 bases and J by 10 bases, with 12 bases between them. The CDR3 extends over 13 amino acids. DNA of the CDR3: TGTGCCAGCAGCTTGCAGGGCGAGATGGAGCTGTTTTTT. Its protein is CASSLQGEMELFF.

The chain is built from TRBV6-1 and TRBJ2-5; TRBD1 matches 11 bases. The CDR3 sequence is 15 residues long. Unmatched junction bases numbered 3, after V lost 4 bases and J lost 2 bases. Germline V CDR1 and CDR2: MNHNS, SASEGT. The CDR3 spells CASSGRDRGQETQYF. The CDR3 DNA is TGTGCCAGCAGTGGCCGGGACAGGGGGCAAGAGACCCAGTACTTC.

This clonotype was recorded many times. This chain joins TRBV28 and TRBJ2-5; D call uncertain. Germline V gives CDR1 MDHEN, CDR2 SYDVKM. V was trimmed by 6 bases and J by 6 bases, leaving 14 bases between them. The CDR3 spans 13 residues. CDR3 protein: CASSWGKGQTQYF. Written as DNA, the CDR3 is TGTGCCAGCAGCTGGGGTAAAGGTCAGACCCAGTACTTC.

This clonotype was observed many times. The rearrangement uses TRBV6-4 and TRBJ1-6; D gene uncertain. Germline-derived CDR1 and CDR2 are MRHNA and SNTAGT. Trimming cost V 0 bases and J 7 bases, with 4 bases left between them. This CDR3 is built from 13 residues. The CDR3 reads CASSDSTNSPLHF. The CDR3 DNA is TGTGCCAGCAGTGACTCGACAAATTCACCCCTCCACTTT.